This TCR beta chain was captured by sequencing in a study of T cell repertoires in cytomegalovirus infection. Broader study findings: What dominated the ex vivo response were HLA-C-restricted CMV-specific TCR beta clonotypes. Cumulative frequency (of public TCR beta family members) identified carriers of CMV plus the relevant HLA.

Germline V gene sequence: CDR1 SGHDN, CDR2 FVKESK. The CDR3 is 16 residues long. The V and J ends lost 4 bases and 2 bases, in that order; junction bases with no gene match: 7. TCRdb passed the reads through MiXCR, listing each CDR3 protein once. The sample holds roughly 200,000 distinct CDR3 sequences; roughly 9% are singletons and the top ten take roughly 5%. This clonotype was seen at least ten times. Its specificity is unknown. The receptor comes from a human donor in good health (CMV status not recorded). Some clones in this sample may be carry-over from other donors' samples. The sequenced material came from PBMCs. This rearrangement joins TRBV14 to TRBJ2-2; 7 bases map to TRBD1. The CDR3 region has the DNA TGTGCCAGCAGCCCACTAGGGACAGAAAACACCGGGGAGCTGTTTTTT. Amino acid sequence: CASSPLGTENTGELFF. The full variable domain, completed using reference TRBV14 and TRBJ2-2, is EAGVTQFPSHSVIEKGQTVTLRCDPISGHDNLYWYRRVMGKEIKFLLHFVKESKQDESGMPNNRFLAERTGGTYSTLKVQPAELEDSGVYFCASSPLGTENTGELFFGEGSRLTVL.